A selection of T cell receptor beta chains follows, all from one sample in a study of Graves' ophthalmopathy and Graves' hyperthyroidism. One entry per CDR3 protein results from TCRdb running MiXCR on the multiplex PCR reads. Among a few hundred thousand distinct CDR3 sequences listed, around 17% were seen once. The specimen was peripheral blood. The receptors stem from a woman under 30 with Graves' ophthalmopathy. CDR3s include the opening cysteine and the closing phenylalanine or tryptophan. Fields, in order: D gene, V gene, clone size, J gene, CDR3 DNA, CDR3 protein. D genes are given only for firm matches. Part of the rows lack a size; the others show once, few, many or a class for expanded clones.

>.|TRBV6-1|many|TRBJ2-3
TGTGCCACGACGAGAGAGGGCACAGATACGCAGTATTTT
CATTREGTDTQYF
>.|TRBV28|.|TRBJ1-2
TGTGCCAGCAGTGTCGCAACCTATGGCTACACCTTC
CASSVATYGYTF
>TRBD1|TRBV11-2|many|TRBJ2-5
TGTGCCAGCAGCAAACGGACAGGGAAAGAGACCCAGTACTTC
CASSKRTGKETQYF
>.|TRBV20-1|many|TRBJ2-7
TGCAGTGCTTTCCCCACCGGACAAAAGCTCTACGAGCAGTACTTC
CSAFPTGQKLYEQYF
>.|TRBV7-2|many|TRBJ2-5
TGTGCCAGCAGCTTAGGATCCCCAGGGACCTGGACCCAGTACTTC
CASSLGSPGTWTQYF
>TRBD1|TRBV28|many|TRBJ2-5
TGTGCCAGCAGTTCCCCGACAGGGGGCCGGGAGACCCAGTACTTC
CASSSPTGGRETQYF
>TRBD2|TRBV7-9|many|TRBJ2-1
TGTGCCAGCAGCTTCGTAGCGGGGAGGTATTACAATGAGCAGTTCTTC
CASSFVAGRYYNEQFF
>TRBD1|TRBV6-1|few|TRBJ1-6
TGTGCCAGCAGTGGACAGGGGGGAAATTCACCCCTCCACTTT
CASSGQGGNSPLHF
>TRBD1|TRBV5-1|few|TRBJ1-2
TGCGCCAGCAGCTTGGCTCCGGGACAGGATTACTATGGCTACACCTTC
CASSLAPGQDYYGYTF
>.|TRBV28|.|TRBJ2-7
TGTGCCAGCACCTTAAGTGACAGGCCCTACGAGCAGTACTTC
CASTLSDRPYEQYF
>TRBD2|TRBV6-2/TRBV6-3|many|TRBJ2-2
TGTGCCAGCAGTCGCCCCGGACTAGCGGGAAACACCGGGGAGCTGTTTTTT
CASSRPGLAGNTGELFF
>TRBD2|TRBV6-1|many|TRBJ2-7
TGTGCCAGCAGTCCGCAGGGAGGGGCGGTCTACGAGCAGTACTTC
CASSPQGGAVYEQYF
>TRBD2|TRBV11-2|.|TRBJ2-7
TGTGCCAGCAGCCAACTAGCGGGGGGATACGAGCAGTACTTC
CASSQLAGGYEQYF
>TRBD1|TRBV29-1|.|TRBJ1-1
TGCAGCGTTGAAGACCGAAGAACAGGGGCGGTGAACACTGAAGCTTTCTTT
CSVEDRRTGAVNTEAFF
>TRBD1|TRBV28|many|TRBJ2-7
TGTGCCAGCACCCCAGGGGACAGGGAAGCCTACGAGCAGTACTTC
CASTPGDREAYEQYF
>.|TRBV28|many|TRBJ2-7
TGTGCCAGCAGTCTCTTCTCCCGGAGGCTGAGCTCCTACGAGCAGTACTTC
CASSLFSRRLSSYEQYF
>TRBD2|TRBV20-1|many|TRBJ2-7
TGCAGTGCTAGCGCTAGCGGGAGGGCCGGTGAGCAGTACTTC
CSASASGRAGEQYF
>TRBD1|TRBV29-1|many|TRBJ1-1
TGCAGCGTGGTCACCGCGGGGACAGGGAGCACTGAAGCTTTCTTT
CSVVTAGTGSTEAFF
>TRBD1|TRBV29-1|once|TRBJ1-2
TGCAGCGTTGAGGCGGACAGGGAATACTATGGCTACACCTTC
CSVEADREYYGYTF
>.|TRBV6-1|.|TRBJ2-7
TGTGCCAGCAGTGTGATCGACAGGTTCTACGAGCAGTACTTC
CASSVIDRFYEQYF
>.|TRBV10-3|.|TRBJ1-1
TGTGCCATCACCGACATCACCAGCGGACGATCGACTGAAGCTTTCTTT
CAITDITSGRSTEAFF
>.|TRBV10-2|many|TRBJ1-1
TGCGCCAGCAGTAGCAGGACAGATCAGAACACTGAAGCTTTCTTT
CASSSRTDQNTEAFF
>.|TRBV20-1|many|TRBJ2-7
TGCAGTGCTAGTGGGGGTGGTTTCTACGAGCAGTACTTC
CSASGGGFYEQYF
>TRBD2|TRBV20-1|many|TRBJ2-7
TGCAGTGCTGGACCCGGGACTAGCATCCACGAGCAGTACTTC
CSAGPGTSIHEQYF
>TRBD2|TRBV28|many|TRBJ2-7
TGTGCCACCCTTTACCTTACAGGCACGGGACTAGCGGGAGCTGGGTTGACTTTC
CATLYLTGTGLAGAGLTF
>.|TRBV20-1|many|TRBJ1-6
TGCAGTGCTAGAGATGAGCCGTCCACTAATTCACCCCTCCACTTT
CSARDEPSTNSPLHF
>.|TRBV6-1|many|TRBJ2-1
TGTGCCAGCAGGCTCACAGGGTTGCCCAGCTACAATGAGCAGTTCTTC
CASRLTGLPSYNEQFF
>.|TRBV7-3|many|TRBJ1-1
TGTGCCAGCAGCTTCAAGCCGAACACTGAAGCTTTCTTT
CASSFKPNTEAFF
>.|TRBV7-2|.|TRBJ2-7
TGTGCCAGTGGTAAGGCAATCCCCGCCTACGAGCAGTACTTC
CASGKAIPAYEQYF
>.|TRBV11-2|many|TRBJ2-2
TGTGCCAGCAGCTTAGAACTAGGAGGGACCGGGGAGCTGTTTTTT
CASSLELGGTGELFF
>TRBD1|TRBV20-1|many|TRBJ2-7
TGCAGTGCTTCCCTGACGACAGGGGACGAGCAGTACTTC
CSASLTTGDEQYF
>.|TRBV6-5|.|TRBJ1-1
TGTGCCAGCAGTTATTCTCATGGTCTCGGGGCTTTCTTT
CASSYSHGLGAFF
>TRBD2|TRBV20-1|many|TRBJ2-2
TGCAGTGCTCGGACTAGGGATGGCGGGGAGCTGTTTTTT
CSARTRDGGELFF
>TRBD1|TRBV29-1|.|TRBJ1-1
TGCAGCGTTGAAGGTGGACAGGGACTCATCTTCACTGAAGCTTTCTTT
CSVEGGQGLIFTEAFF
>TRBD2|TRBV9|many|TRBJ2-3
TGTGCCAGCACAGCGGGGTCCCGCACAGATACGCAGTATTTT
CASTAGSRTDTQYF
>.|TRBV6-2/TRBV6-3|.|TRBJ1-3
TGTGCCAGCAGAAACCCCCCCATAACAACAATCTCTGGAAACACCATATATTTT
CASRNPPITTISGNTIYF
>.|TRBV5-1|many|TRBJ2-2
TGCGCCAGCAGCCCCTACCGGGGACCGAACACCGGGGAGCTGTTTTTT
CASSPYRGPNTGELFF
>.|TRBV6-5|.|TRBJ2-2
TGTGCCAGCAGTTACGCCCAAAGGGACCCGAACACCGGGGAGCTGTTTTTT
CASSYAQRDPNTGELFF
>.|TRBV11-2|many|TRBJ2-7
TGTGCCAGCTCCCAAAAGAGGAGCGAGGGGCCGGTAGGGAACTACGAGCAGTACTTC
CASSQKRSEGPVGNYEQYF
>TRBD1|TRBV9|many|TRBJ2-7
TGTGCCAGCAGCGTGGGGACAGGGGGCTTCTACGAGCAGTACTTC
CASSVGTGGFYEQYF
>TRBD2|TRBV10-1|many|TRBJ2-7
TGCGCCAGCAGTCCGCGCGGACTAGCGGGGACCTACGAGCAGTACTTC
CASSPRGLAGTYEQYF
>.|TRBV18|few|TRBJ2-2
TGTGCCAGCTCCCCATCAAGACCGATGGAGGCCGGGGAGCTGTTTTTT
CASSPSRPMEAGELFF
>TRBD1|TRBV6-2/TRBV6-3|many|TRBJ2-3
TGTGCCAGCAGGTCAAACAGGGGAGATACGCAGTATTTT
CASRSNRGDTQYF
>.|TRBV28|many|TRBJ1-2
TGTGCCAGCAGTTCACCTACGACAGCTAACTATGGCTACACCTTC
CASSSPTTANYGYTF
>TRBD2|TRBV7-2|many|TRBJ2-5
TGTGCCAGCAGCCCGAGGGCTAGCGGGGGATTCCAAGAGACCCAGTACTTC
CASSPRASGGFQETQYF
>.|TRBV20-1|many|TRBJ2-7
TGCAGTGCTAAACGGGGGGCTTGGGAGCAGTACTTC
CSAKRGAWEQYF
>.|TRBV11-2|.|TRBJ2-7
TGTGCCAGCAGCTTAGTCCGGGGGGGGGCTGGGACAGGGCAGTACTTC
CASSLVRGGAGTGQYF
>TRBD1|TRBV6-2/TRBV6-3|.|TRBJ1-5
TGTGCCAGCAGGACAGACAGGGTGGTATCTCAGCCCCAGCATTTT
CASRTDRVVSQPQHF